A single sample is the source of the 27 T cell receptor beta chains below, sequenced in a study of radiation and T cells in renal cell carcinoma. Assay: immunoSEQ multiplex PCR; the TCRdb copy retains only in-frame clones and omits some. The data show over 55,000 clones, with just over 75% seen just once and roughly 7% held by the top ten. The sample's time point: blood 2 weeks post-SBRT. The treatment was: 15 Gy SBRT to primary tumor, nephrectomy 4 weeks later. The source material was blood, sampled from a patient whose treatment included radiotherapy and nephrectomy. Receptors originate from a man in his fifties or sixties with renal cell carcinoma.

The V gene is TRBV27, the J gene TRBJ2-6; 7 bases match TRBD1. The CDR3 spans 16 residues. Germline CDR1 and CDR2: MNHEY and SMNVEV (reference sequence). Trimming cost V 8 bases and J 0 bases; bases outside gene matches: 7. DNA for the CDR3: TGTGCCAGCCACCGACAGGGTAGCTCTGGGGCCAACGTCCTGACTTTC. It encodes CASHRQGSSGANVLTF. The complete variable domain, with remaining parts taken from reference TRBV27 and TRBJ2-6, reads EAQVTQNPRYLITVTGKKLTVTCSQNMNHEYMSWYRQDPGLGLRQIYYSMNVEVTDKGDVPEGYKVSRKEKRNFPLILESPSPNQTSLYFCASHRQGSSGANVLTFGAGSRLTVL.

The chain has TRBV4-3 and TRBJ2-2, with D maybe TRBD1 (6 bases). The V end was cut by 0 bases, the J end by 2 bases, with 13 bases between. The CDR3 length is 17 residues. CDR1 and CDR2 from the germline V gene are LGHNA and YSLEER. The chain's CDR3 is CASSQESGTLNTGELFF. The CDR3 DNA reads TGCGCCAGCAGCCAAGAGTCAGGGACACTAAACACCGGGGAGCTGTTTTTT.

The CDR3 DNA sequence: TGTGCCAGTAGTATAACAGGGACTAGCGACACAGATACGCAGTATTTT. Its protein product is CASSITGTSDTDTQYF. The chain is built from TRBV19 and TRBJ2-3; 10 nucleotides line up with TRBD2. The length of the CDR3 is 16 residues. The V and J ends lost 2 bases and 2 bases, in that order; junction bases with no gene match: 4. Germline-derived CDR1 and CDR2 are LNHDA and SQIVND (reference sequence).

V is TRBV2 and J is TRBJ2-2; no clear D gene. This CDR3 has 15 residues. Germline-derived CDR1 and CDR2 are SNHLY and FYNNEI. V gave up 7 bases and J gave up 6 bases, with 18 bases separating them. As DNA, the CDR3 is TGTGCCAGCATATTAGTCTCCCCGAGGTCCGGGGAGCTGTTTTTT. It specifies CASILVSPRSGELFF.

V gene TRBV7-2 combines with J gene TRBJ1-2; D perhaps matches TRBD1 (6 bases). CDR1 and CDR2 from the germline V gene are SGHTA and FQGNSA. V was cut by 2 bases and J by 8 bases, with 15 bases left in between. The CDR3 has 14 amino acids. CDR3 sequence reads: CASSLTGGEGGYTF. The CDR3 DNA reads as TGTGCCAGCAGCTTAACGGGGGGCGAAGGGGGCTACACCTTC.

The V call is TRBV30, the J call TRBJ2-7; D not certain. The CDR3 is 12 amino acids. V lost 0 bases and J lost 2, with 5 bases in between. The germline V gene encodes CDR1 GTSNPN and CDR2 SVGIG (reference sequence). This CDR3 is CAWSVSAYEQYF. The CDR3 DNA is TGTGCCTGGAGTGTATCGGCCTACGAGCAGTACTTC.

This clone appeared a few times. The CDR3 loop reads CASSQDRGSWRETQYF. The CDR3 DNA reads as TGTGCCAGCAGCCAAGATCGGGGTAGTTGGCGAGAGACCCAGTACTTC. The V gene is TRBV14, the J gene TRBJ2-5, with D maybe TRBD2 (5 bases). This CDR3 is built from 16 residues. V was shortened by 0 bases and J by 4 bases, with 15 bases between the two germline ends. Per germline, CDR1 SGHDN and CDR2 FVKESK.

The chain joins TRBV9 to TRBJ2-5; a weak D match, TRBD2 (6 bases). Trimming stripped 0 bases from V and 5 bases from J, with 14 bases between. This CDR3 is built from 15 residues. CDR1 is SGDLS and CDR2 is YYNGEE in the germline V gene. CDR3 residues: CASSVDVSSGETQYF. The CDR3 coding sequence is TGTGCCAGCAGCGTAGATGTTTCGAGCGGGGAGACCCAGTACTTC.

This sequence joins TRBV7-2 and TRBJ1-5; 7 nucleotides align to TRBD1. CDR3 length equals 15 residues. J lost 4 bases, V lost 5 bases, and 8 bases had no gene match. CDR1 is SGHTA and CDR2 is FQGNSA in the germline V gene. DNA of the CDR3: TGTGCCAGCAGCAGGGACAGCAACTCAAATCAGCCCCAGCATTTT. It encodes CASSRDSNSNQPQHF.

For the CDR3, the DNA is TGTGCCAGCAGGCTCGGAGTTGGTGGGACCGGGGAGCTGTTTTTT. Protein: CASRLGVGGTGELFF. The chain joins TRBV2 to TRBJ2-2; D is unresolved. V dropped 6 bases and J dropped 5 bases, with 16 bases sitting between them. Germline V gives CDR1 SNHLY, CDR2 FYNNEI. The CDR3 covers 15 residues.

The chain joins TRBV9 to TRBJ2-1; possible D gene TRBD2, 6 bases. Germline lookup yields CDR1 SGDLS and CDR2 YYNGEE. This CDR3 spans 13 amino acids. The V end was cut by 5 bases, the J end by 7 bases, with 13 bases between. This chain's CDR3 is CASSRLSGNEQFF. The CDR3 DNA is TGTGCCAGCAGTCGACTTAGCGGAAATGAGCAGTTCTTC.

CDR3 nucleotide sequence: TGTGCCAGCAGCGCAGCGGGGGGTCGGCAGTTCTTC. This translates into CASSAAGGRQFF. The chain carries TRBV7-6 and TRBJ2-1; 9 bases line up with TRBD2. Germline V gives CDR1 SGHVS, CDR2 FNYEAQ. V shed 5 bases and J 12 bases; nucleotides not matched to a gene: 5. The CDR3 is 12 residues long.

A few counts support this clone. The CDR3 coding sequence is TGCGCCAGCAGCCTCAAACAGGGAATGAACACTGAAGCTTTCTTT. It translates to CASSLKQGMNTEAFF. This sequence joins TRBV5-1 and TRBJ1-1; tentatively, D is TRBD1 (6 bases). Trimming cost V 4 bases and J 0 bases, with 13 bases left between them. Germline CDR1 is SGHRS and CDR2 is YFSETQ. This CDR3 has 15 amino acids.

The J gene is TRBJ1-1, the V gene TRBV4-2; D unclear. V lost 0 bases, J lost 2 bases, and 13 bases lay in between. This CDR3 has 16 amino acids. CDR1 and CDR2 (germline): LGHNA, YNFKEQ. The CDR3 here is CASSQEKLGSNTEAFF. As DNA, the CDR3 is TGTGCCAGCAGCCAAGAGAAACTCGGGAGCAACACTGAAGCTTTCTTT.

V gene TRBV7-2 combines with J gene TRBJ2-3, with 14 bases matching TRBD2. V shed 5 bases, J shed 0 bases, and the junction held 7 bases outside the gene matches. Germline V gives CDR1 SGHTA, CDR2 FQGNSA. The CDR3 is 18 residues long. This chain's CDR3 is CASSPRTSGGSSTDTQYF. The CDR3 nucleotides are TGTGCCAGCAGCCCACGGACTAGCGGGGGGTCTAGCACAGATACGCAGTATTTT.

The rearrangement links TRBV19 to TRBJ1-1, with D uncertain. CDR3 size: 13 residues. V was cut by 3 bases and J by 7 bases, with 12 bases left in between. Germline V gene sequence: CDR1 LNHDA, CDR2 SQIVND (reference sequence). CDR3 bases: TGTGCCAGTAGTATGGCCCCGATGGGTGAAGCTTTCTTT. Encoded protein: CASSMAPMGEAFF.

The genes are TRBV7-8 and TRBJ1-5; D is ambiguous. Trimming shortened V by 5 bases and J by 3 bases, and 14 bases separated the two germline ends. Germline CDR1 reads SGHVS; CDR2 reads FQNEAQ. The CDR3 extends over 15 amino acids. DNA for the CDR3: TGTGCCAGCAGCGGATCAGAGCTTCCCAATCAGCCCCAGCATTTT. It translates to CASSGSELPNQPQHF. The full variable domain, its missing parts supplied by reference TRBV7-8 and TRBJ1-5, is GAGVSQSPRYKVAKRGQDVALRCDPISGHVSLFWYQQALGQGPEFLTYFQNEAQLDKSGLPSDRFFAERPEGSVSTLKIQRTQQEDSAVYLCASSGSELPNQPQHFGDGTRLSIL.

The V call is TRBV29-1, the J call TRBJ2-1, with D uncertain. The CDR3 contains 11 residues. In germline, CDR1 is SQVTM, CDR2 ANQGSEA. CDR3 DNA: TGCACCTCAGGACCTTTGGATGAGCAGTTCTTC. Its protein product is CTSGPLDEQFF.

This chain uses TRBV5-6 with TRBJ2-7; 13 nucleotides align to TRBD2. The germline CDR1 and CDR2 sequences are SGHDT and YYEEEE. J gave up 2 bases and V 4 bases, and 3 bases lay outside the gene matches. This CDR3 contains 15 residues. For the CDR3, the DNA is TGTGCCAGCAGCGGAGGGACTAGCGGGACCTACGAGCAGTACTTC. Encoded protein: CASSGGTSGTYEQYF. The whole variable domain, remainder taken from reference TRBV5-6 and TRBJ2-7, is DAGVTQSPTHLIKTRGQQVTLRCSPKSGHDTVSWYQQALGQGPQFIFQYYEEEERQRGNFPDRFSGHQFPNYSSELNVNALLLGDSALYLCASSGGTSGTYEQYFGPGTRLTVT.

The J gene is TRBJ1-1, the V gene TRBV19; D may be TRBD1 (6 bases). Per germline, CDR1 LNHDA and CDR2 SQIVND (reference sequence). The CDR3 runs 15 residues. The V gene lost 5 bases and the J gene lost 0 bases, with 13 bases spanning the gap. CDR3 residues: CASSPQDSLNTEAFF. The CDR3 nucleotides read TGTGCCAGTAGTCCTCAGGACAGCCTGAACACTGAAGCTTTCTTT.

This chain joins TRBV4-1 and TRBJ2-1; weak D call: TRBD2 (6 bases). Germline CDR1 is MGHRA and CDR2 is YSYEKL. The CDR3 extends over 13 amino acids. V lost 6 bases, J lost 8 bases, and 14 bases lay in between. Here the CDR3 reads CASRIAAGDEQFF. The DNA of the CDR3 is TGCGCCAGCAGGATAGCGGCTGGGGATGAGCAGTTCTTC.

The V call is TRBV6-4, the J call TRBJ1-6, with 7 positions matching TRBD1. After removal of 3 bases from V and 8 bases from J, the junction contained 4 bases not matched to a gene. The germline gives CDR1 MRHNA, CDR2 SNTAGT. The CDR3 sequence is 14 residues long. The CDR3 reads CASSERGGDSPLHF. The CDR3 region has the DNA TGTGCCAGCAGTGAGCGAGGGGGCGATTCACCCCTCCACTTT.

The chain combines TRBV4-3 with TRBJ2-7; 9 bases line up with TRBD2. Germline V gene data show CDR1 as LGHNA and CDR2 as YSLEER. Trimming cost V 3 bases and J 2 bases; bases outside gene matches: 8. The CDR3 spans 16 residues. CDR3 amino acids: CASSQLGLANTYEQYF. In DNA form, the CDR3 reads TGCGCCAGCAGCCAGCTGGGACTAGCCAACACCTACGAGCAGTACTTC.

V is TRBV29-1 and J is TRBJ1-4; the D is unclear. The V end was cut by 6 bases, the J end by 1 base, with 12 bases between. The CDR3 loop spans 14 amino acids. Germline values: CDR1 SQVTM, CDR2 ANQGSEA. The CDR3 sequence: CSVPGAETNEKLFF. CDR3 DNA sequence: TGCAGCGTCCCTGGTGCGGAAACTAATGAAAAACTGTTTTTT.

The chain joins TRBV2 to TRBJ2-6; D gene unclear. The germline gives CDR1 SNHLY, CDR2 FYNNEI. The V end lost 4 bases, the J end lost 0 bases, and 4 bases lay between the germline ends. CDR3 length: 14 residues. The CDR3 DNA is TGTGCCAGCAGTGGGGACTCTGGGGCCAACGTCCTGACTTTC. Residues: CASSGDSGANVLTF.

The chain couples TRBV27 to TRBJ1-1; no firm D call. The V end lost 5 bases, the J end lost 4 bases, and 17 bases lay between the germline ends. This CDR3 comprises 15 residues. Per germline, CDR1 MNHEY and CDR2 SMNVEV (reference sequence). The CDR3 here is CASSLNPYGGTEAFF. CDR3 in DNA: TGTGCCAGCAGTCTAAACCCTTATGGCGGCACTGAAGCTTTCTTT.

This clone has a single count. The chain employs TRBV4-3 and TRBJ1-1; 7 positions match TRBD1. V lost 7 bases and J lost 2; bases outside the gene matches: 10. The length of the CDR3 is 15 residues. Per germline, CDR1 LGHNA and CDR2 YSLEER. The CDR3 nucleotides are TGCGCCAGCACCCGGGACAGAAAAGTTAACACTGAAGCTTTCTTT. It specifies CASTRDRKVNTEAFF.